These 15 T cell receptor beta chains were sequenced from one sample in a study of identifying expanded T cells in peripheral blood. Assay: immunoSEQ multiplex PCR; the TCRdb copy retains only in-frame clones and omits some. This table has some 54,000 clones, around 82% appearing once. Sequenced material: blood. These receptors originate from a person aged 18-70 years in good health.

The J gene is TRBJ2-1, the V gene TRBV19, with D tentatively TRBD2 (6 bases). The CDR3 sequence is 17 residues long. CDR1 and CDR2 from the germline V gene are LNHDA and SQIVND (reference sequence). Trimming removed 3 bases from V and 6 bases from J, with 21 bases in between. DNA of the CDR3: TGTGCCAGTAGTATCACCCCTCCGAGGGAGGAGATCAATGAGCAGTTCTTC. Translating it yields CASSITPPREEINEQFF. Complete variable domain (other parts from reference TRBV19 and TRBJ2-1): DGGITQSPKYLFRKEGQNVTLSCEQNLNHDAMYWYRQDPGQGLRLIYYSQIVNDFQKGDIAEGYSVSREKKESFPLTVTSAQKNPTAFYLCASSITPPREEINEQFFGPGTRLTVL.

The chain couples TRBV6-1 to TRBJ2-7; D may match TRBD1 or TRBD2 (6 bases each). There are 13 residues in the CDR3. Germline V gene lookup returns CDR1 MNHNS and CDR2 SASEGT. Trimming took 9 bases from V and 4 from J, leaving 16 bases between them. Here the CDR3 reads CASSKGGAYEQYF. The CDR3, as DNA: TGTGCCAGTTCAAAGGGGGGCGCGTACGAGCAGTACTTC.

V and J are TRBV29-1 and TRBJ2-1, with unresolved D. CDR1 and CDR2 from the germline V gene are SQVTM and ANQGSEA. V lost 2 bases to trimming and J lost 0 bases, with 8 bases between them. The CDR3 extends over 14 amino acids. CDR3 bases: TGCAGCGTTGAATGGTCTCTCTCCTACAATGAGCAGTTCTTC. This codes for CSVEWSLSYNEQFF.

The chain is built from TRBV5-1 and TRBJ1-3; D possibly corresponds to TRBD1 (5 bases). The V end lost 4 bases, the J end lost 4 bases, and 12 bases lay between the germline ends. The CDR3 length is 14 residues. Germline V lookup: CDR1 SGHRS, CDR2 YFSETQ. In DNA, the CDR3 is TGCGCCAGCAGCGTGGACATGGGGGGAAACACCATATATTTT. It translates to CASSVDMGGNTIYF.

This chain uses TRBV27 with TRBJ1-5; 10 bases fit TRBD1. This CDR3 spans 15 amino acids. The germline V gene has CDR1 MNHEY and CDR2 SMNVEV (reference sequence). With V trimmed by 3 bases and J by 1 base, 0 bases remained unmatched. This CDR3 is CASSLGQGSNQPQHF. The CDR3 DNA reads as TGTGCCAGCAGTTTGGGACAGGGGAGCAATCAGCCCCAGCATTTT.

The chain recombines TRBV7-9 with TRBJ2-7; TRBD2 aligns across 9 bases. The CDR3 runs to 16 residues. Germline V CDR1 and CDR2: SEHNR, FQNEAQ (reference sequence). V shed 5 bases and J 4 bases; nucleotides not matched to a gene: 12. CDR3 sequence reads: CASSVSGTSSKYEQYF. DNA for the CDR3: TGTGCCAGCAGCGTCTCCGGGACTAGCTCCAAGTACGAGCAGTACTTC.

The chain recombines TRBV7-2 with TRBJ2-1; 16 bases are a match to TRBD2. Germline lookup yields CDR1 SGHTA and CDR2 FQGNSA. The CDR3 sequence is 16 residues long. V gave up 9 bases and J gave up 4 bases; unmatched junction bases: 6. CDR3 amino acids: CASRGLAGGKYNEQFF. CDR3 DNA: TGTGCCAGTCGGGGACTAGCGGGGGGGAAGTACAATGAGCAGTTCTTC.

The V gene is TRBV7-2, the J gene TRBJ2-5, with TRBD2 matching 12 bases. The CDR3 loop spans 16 amino acids. CDR1 and CDR2 from the germline V gene are SGHTA and FQGNSA. Trimming took 6 bases from V and 4 from J; bases not matched to a gene: 9. The DNA of the CDR3 is TGTGCCAGCAGTAAAGGGGCTAGCGGGAGGGCAGAGACCCAGTACTTC. Translating it yields CASSKGASGRAETQYF.

The chain employs TRBV7-6 and TRBJ2-2; 11 bases are shared with TRBD2. Trimming removed 0 bases from V and 7 bases from J; junction bases left unmatched: 1. CDR1 SGHVS and CDR2 FNYEAQ come from the germline V gene. The CDR3 totals 15 residues. CDR3: CASSLALAGGGELFF. The CDR3 DNA follows: TGTGCCAGCAGCTTAGCTCTAGCGGGAGGCGGGGAGCTGTTTTTT.

This CDR3 reads CASSQDQTGVEEKLFF. CDR3 DNA: TGTGCCAGCAGCCAAGACCAGACAGGGGTGGAAGAAAAACTGTTTTTT. This sequence joins TRBV4-2 and TRBJ1-4; 8 positions match TRBD1. The CDR3 consists of 16 residues. Germline CDR1 LGHNA, CDR2 YNFKEQ. The ends lost 0 bases at V and 8 bases at J; junction bases unmatched: 8.

The chain links TRBV12-1 to TRBJ1-3. TRBV12-1 is a pseudogene. The length of the CDR3 is 16 residues. The CDR3 loop reads CASSFLVRGAGNTIYF. The CDR3 region has the DNA TGTGCCAGCAGCTTTCTAGTCAGAGGGGCTGGAAACACCATATATTTT.

The V gene is TRBV6-5, the J gene TRBJ2-1, with TRBD2 as a possible D gene (5 bases). Deletions cut 8 bases from V and 4 bases from J, with 12 bases between. The CDR3 consists of 13 residues. CDR1 MNHEY and CDR2 SVGAGI come from the germline V gene. The CDR3 sequence: CASSREIYNEQFF. CDR3 nucleotides: TGTGCCAGCTCAAGGGAGATATACAATGAGCAGTTCTTC.

V gene TRBV6-1 combines with J gene TRBJ1-2; D gene ambiguous. The germline V gene has CDR1 MNHNS and CDR2 SASEGT. The CDR3 contains 15 residues. The V and J ends lost 8 bases and 2 bases respectively, with 18 bases between them. The CDR3 reads CASLPGITSNYGYTF. The CDR3 nucleotides read TGTGCCAGCCTACCCGGGATAACCTCAAACTATGGCTACACCTTC.

The CDR3, as DNA: TGTGCCAGTAGTATTGGCGGGGACACTGAAGCTTTCTTT. This translates into CASSIGGDTEAFF. The V and J genes are TRBV19 and TRBJ1-1; no clear D gene. The CDR3 consists of 13 residues. Trimming stripped 3 bases from V and 3 bases from J, with 8 bases between. Germline CDR1 is LNHDA and CDR2 is SQIVND (reference sequence).

The J gene is TRBJ2-7, the V gene TRBV23-1, with a weak D call TRBD2 (5 bases). Being an ORF, TRBV23-1 has a function that is uncertain. V was clipped by 8 bases and J by 6 bases, with 23 bases between them. The CDR3 is 15 residues long. Here the CDR3 reads CASPPYPLLDCEQYF. In DNA, the CDR3 is TGCGCCAGCCCCCCATATCCCTTACTAGATTGCGAGCAGTACTTC.